Shown below are 14 T cell receptor beta chains from a single sample sequenced in a study of blood T cell repertoires in COVID-19. Profiled with immunoSEQ multiplex PCR; TCRdb holds only in-frame clones, not every one. The sample lists about 230,000 clones; around 88% were seen once. The sequenced material came from PBMCs or T cells enriched from blood (not recorded which). Source of these receptors: a woman between 40 and 50 years old with acute COVID-19.

The V gene is TRBV15, the J gene TRBJ2-1, with 9 bases lining up with TRBD1. The germline gives CDR1 LNHNV, CDR2 YYDKDF (reference sequence). There are 15 residues in the CDR3. With V trimmed by 7 bases and J by 8 bases, 12 bases remained unmatched. The CDR3 coding sequence is TGTGCCACCATCCTGGGACAGGGAGGGCAATATGAGCAGTTCTTC. This gives the protein CATILGQGGQYEQFF.

The chain has TRBV3-1 (or the pseudogene TRBV3-2) and TRBJ1-1, with 9 bases that match TRBD1. This CDR3 has 19 residues. Unmatched junction bases numbered 14, after V lost 3 bases and J lost 0 bases. Per the germline V gene, CDR1 is LGHDT and CDR2 is YNNKEL (reference sequence). The CDR3 reads CASSQPFSGTGKMNTEAFF. CDR3 nucleotides: TGTGCCAGCAGCCAGCCTTTCTCCGGGACAGGGAAAATGAACACTGAAGCTTTCTTT.

The chain combines TRBV9 with TRBJ2-5; 10 nucleotides line up with TRBD2. The V and J ends lost 4 bases and 3 bases, in that order; junction bases with no gene match: 9. Germline V gene data show CDR1 as SGDLS and CDR2 as YYNGEE. CDR3 length: 16 amino acids. CDR3 region: CASSPLGLAGEETQYF. The CDR3 DNA sequence: TGTGCCAGCAGCCCCCTCGGGCTAGCGGGAGAAGAGACCCAGTACTTC.

As DNA, the CDR3 is TGTGCCAGCAGCTTGCCCGGACAGGGGGCTAGGCTAGCCCAAGAGACCCAGTACTTC. It yields the protein CASSLPGQGARLAQETQYF. This chain connects TRBV7-9 to TRBJ2-5; 11 positions match TRBD1. The germline gives CDR1 SEHNR, CDR2 FQNEAQ (reference sequence). CDR3 length equals 19 residues. The trim removed 3 bases at V and 1 base at J, leaving 13 bases unmatched.

To note about this clone: Other DNA sequences of this sample code for an identical CDR3. The rearrangement joins TRBV19 to TRBJ1-2, with D unclear. The V gene's germline CDR1 is LNHDA and CDR2 SQIVND (reference sequence). The CDR3 has 12 amino acids. Between the trimmed V and J ends, which lost 1 base and 8 bases, there was a span of 8 bases. The CDR3 nucleotides are TGTGCCAGTAGTATAGTCGGGAGCGGCTACACCTTC. Its protein is CASSIVGSGYTF.

This chain joins TRBV5-1 and TRBJ2-3; 7 bases match TRBD2. Germline loops: CDR1 SGHRS, CDR2 YFSETQ. After removal of 1 base from V and 1 base from J, the junction contained 0 bases not matched to a gene. The CDR3 length is 14 residues. Here the CDR3 DNA reads TGCGCCAGCAGCTTGCGGGGGGGCACAGATACGCAGTATTTT. It specifies CASSLRGGTDTQYF.

The V and J genes are TRBV6-1 and TRBJ1-2; D unresolved. Germline V gene data show CDR1 as MNHNS and CDR2 as SASEGT. V was shortened by 3 bases and J by 4 bases, with 9 bases between the two germline ends. This CDR3 region has 13 residues. The CDR3 DNA follows: TGTGCCAGCAGTGAGGAGGAGAGCTATGGCTACACCTTC. Encoded protein: CASSEEESYGYTF.

This clone is a singleton in its sample. V and J are TRBV19 and TRBJ2-1; the D gene is possibly TRBD2 (5 bases). Trimming pared 1 base from V and 6 bases from J, leaving 13 bases between. Germline CDR1 reads LNHDA; CDR2 reads SQIVND (reference sequence). The CDR3 loop spans 15 amino acids. The CDR3 DNA is TGTGCCAGTAGTATAGCCTCGGGAATTATCAATGAGCAGTTCTTC. This codes for CASSIASGIINEQFF.

The CDR3 nucleotides read TGTGCCAGCACCCTGAGTATCTCTGGAAACACCATATATTTT. This codes for CASTLSISGNTIYF. The chain links TRBV7-8 to TRBJ1-3; D gene ambiguous. V lost 7 bases and J 0 bases, leaving 10 bases between the germline ends. Germline values: CDR1 SGHVS, CDR2 FQNEAQ. The CDR3 runs 14 residues.

The J gene is TRBJ2-1, the V gene TRBV2; weak D call: TRBD2 (5 bases). The ends were cut back, 4 bases at V and 4 bases at J, with 11 bases in the middle. In germline, CDR1 is SNHLY, CDR2 FYNNEI. The CDR3 is made up of 14 amino acids. CDR3: CASSVGLVYNEQFF. CDR3 bases: TGTGCCAGCAGTGTCGGACTCGTATACAATGAGCAGTTCTTC.

This rearrangement joins TRBV7-2 to TRBJ1-1; 9 nucleotides align to TRBD1. From germline, CDR1 is SGHTA and CDR2 FQGNSA. With V trimmed by 6 bases and J by 5 bases, 7 bases remained unmatched. There are 14 residues in the CDR3. The CDR3 spells CASRWGQGGTEAFF. The CDR3 DNA reads TGTGCCAGCAGATGGGGACAGGGAGGAACTGAAGCTTTCTTT.

The chain employs TRBV20-1 and TRBJ2-1, with 10 bases aligning to TRBD2. J lost 9 bases, V lost 3 bases, and 5 bases had no gene match. The CDR3 sequence is 13 residues long. CDR1 and CDR2 (germline): DFQATT, SNEGSKA (reference sequence). The CDR3 spells CSASPSGRGEQFF. The CDR3 nucleotides read TGCAGTGCTAGTCCTAGCGGGAGAGGTGAGCAGTTCTTC.

The V gene is TRBV19, the J gene TRBJ1-1; D unclear. V was cut by 3 bases and J by 4 bases, with 12 bases left in between. The CDR3 spans 14 residues. The germline V gene encodes CDR1 LNHDA and CDR2 SQIVND (reference sequence). The CDR3 here is CASSIVGSGTEAFF. The DNA for the CDR3 is TGTGCCAGTAGTATTGTAGGGAGCGGCACTGAAGCTTTCTTT.

The chain is built from TRBV11-2 and TRBJ2-1; D remains ambiguous. Germline values: CDR1 SGHAT, CDR2 FQNNGV. This CDR3 spans 15 amino acids. The V end lost 0 bases, the J end lost 0 bases, and 6 bases lay between the germline ends. CDR3 nucleotide sequence: TGTGCCAGCAGCTTAGAACAAAACTCCTACAATGAGCAGTTCTTC. This translates into CASSLEQNSYNEQFF.